These T cell receptor beta chains were read from a single sample in a study of post-analysis software for immune sequencing data. MiXCR, applied by TCRdb to the PCR reads, yields one record per CDR3 protein. The sample includes about 680,000 distinct CDR3 sequences, over 45% seen only once; the top ten take about 10%. The source material was blood. Source of these receptors: a girl aged 2 to 10 with multiple sclerosis. CDR3s include the opening cysteine and the closing phenylalanine or tryptophan. Each record gives: D gene, clone size, J gene, V gene, CDR3 DNA, CDR3 protein. The D gene is left open where the match is weak. The size of a clone is reported for some rows only, either as once, few or many, or as a class for expanded clones.

d_call: -
clone_size: -
j_call: TRBJ2-3
v_call: TRBV3-1
cdr3_nt: TGTGCCAGCAGCCATGGCGGCCACACAGATACGCAGTATTTT
cdr3_aa: CASSHGGHTDTQYF

d_call: TRBD2
clone_size: -
j_call: TRBJ2-6
v_call: TRBV5-1
cdr3_nt: TGCGCCAGCAGCTTGACCTGGACTAGCGGGAGCTCTGGGGCCAACGTCCTGACTTTC
cdr3_aa: CASSLTWTSGSSGANVLTF

d_call: TRBD1
clone_size: -
j_call: TRBJ2-3
v_call: TRBV10-3
cdr3_nt: TGTGCCATCAGTGAGTCGGGGACAGGGAGGACAGATACGCAGTATTTT
cdr3_aa: CAISESGTGRTDTQYF

d_call: TRBD1
clone_size: -
j_call: TRBJ1-2
v_call: TRBV6-5
cdr3_nt: TGTGCCAGCAGTTTGAACAGGGGGACTAACTATGGCTACACCTTC
cdr3_aa: CASSLNRGTNYGYTF

d_call: TRBD1
clone_size: few
j_call: TRBJ2-5
v_call: TRBV12-3/TRBV12-4
cdr3_nt: TGTGCCAGCAGTTTAATGACAGGGGGAGAGACCCAGTACTTC
cdr3_aa: CASSLMTGGETQYF

d_call: -
clone_size: -
j_call: TRBJ1-2
v_call: TRBV7-2
cdr3_nt: TGTGCCAACAGCCCCCAGGACAGTAGCGGCTACACCTTC
cdr3_aa: CANSPQDSSGYTF

d_call: -
clone_size: -
j_call: TRBJ2-3
v_call: TRBV5-1
cdr3_nt: TGCGCCAGCAGCGAGGACCTCACAGATACGCAGTATTTT
cdr3_aa: CASSEDLTDTQYF

d_call: -
clone_size: -
j_call: TRBJ1-5
v_call: TRBV12-3/TRBV12-4
cdr3_nt: TGTGCCAGCAGTTTGGGACATCATAGCAATCAGCCCCAGCATTTT
cdr3_aa: CASSLGHHSNQPQHF

d_call: -
clone_size: -
j_call: TRBJ2-3
v_call: TRBV20-1
cdr3_nt: TGCAGTGCTAGAGATCGGATTCGAGGATCTAGCACAGATACGCAGTATTTT
cdr3_aa: CSARDRIRGSSTDTQYF

d_call: -
clone_size: few
j_call: TRBJ2-3
v_call: TRBV2
cdr3_nt: TGTGCCAGCAGGCAGACAGGAGGGGATACGCAGTATTTT
cdr3_aa: CASRQTGGDTQYF

d_call: -
clone_size: -
j_call: TRBJ2-5
v_call: TRBV29-1
cdr3_nt: TGCAGCGTTGCGTGGCAGCAATTAGAGACCCAGTACTTC
cdr3_aa: CSVAWQQLETQYF

d_call: -
clone_size: -
j_call: TRBJ2-2
v_call: TRBV29-1
cdr3_nt: TGCAGCGTTATTATGCACGGCACCGGGGAGCTGTTTTTT
cdr3_aa: CSVIMHGTGELFF

d_call: TRBD2
clone_size: -
j_call: TRBJ2-1
v_call: TRBV27
cdr3_nt: TGTGCCAGCAGTCGGGAGGCAGGCTACAATGAGCAGTTCTTC
cdr3_aa: CASSREAGYNEQFF

d_call: -
clone_size: -
j_call: TRBJ2-1
v_call: TRBV9
cdr3_nt: TGTGCCAGCAGCTCCGGGACGGTTGCCGGCAATGAGCAGTTCTTC
cdr3_aa: CASSSGTVAGNEQFF

d_call: TRBD1
clone_size: -
j_call: TRBJ2-7
v_call: TRBV5-1
cdr3_nt: TGCGCCAGCAGCTTGACCTCTAAGGACAGGGGGATCTCCTACGAGCAGTACTTC
cdr3_aa: CASSLTSKDRGISYEQYF

d_call: TRBD2
clone_size: -
j_call: TRBJ2-3
v_call: TRBV29-1
cdr3_nt: TGCGGCGTTACCCTAGCGGGAGGGACAGATACGCAGTATTTT
cdr3_aa: CGVTLAGGTDTQYF

d_call: -
clone_size: -
j_call: TRBJ1-2
v_call: TRBV11-2
cdr3_nt: TGTGCCAGCAGCTTAACCCCAGGAAGTACAGGGCTTCGGTACTATGGCTACACCTTC
cdr3_aa: CASSLTPGSTGLRYYGYTF

d_call: TRBD2
clone_size: few
j_call: TRBJ2-5
v_call: TRBV20-1
cdr3_nt: TGCAGTGCTAGAGGAGGGACTAGCGGGGGAGAGACCCAGTACTTC
cdr3_aa: CSARGGTSGGETQYF

d_call: TRBD1
clone_size: few
j_call: TRBJ2-1
v_call: TRBV7-2
cdr3_nt: TGTGCCAGCAGCCGGAGGGCAGGGGGCGACCCCTCCTACAATGAGCAGTTCTTC
cdr3_aa: CASSRRAGGDPSYNEQFF

d_call: TRBD2
clone_size: -
j_call: TRBJ2-1
v_call: TRBV7-9
cdr3_nt: TGTGCCAGCAGCTTAGGATCCGGGAGGGAGCAGTTCTTC
cdr3_aa: CASSLGSGREQFF

d_call: TRBD2
clone_size: -
j_call: TRBJ2-1
v_call: TRBV28
cdr3_nt: TGTGCCAGCCGTGGCGGGGGGCTTATTGGTGAGCAGTTCTTC
cdr3_aa: CASRGGGLIGEQFF

d_call: -
clone_size: -
j_call: TRBJ2-7
v_call: TRBV27
cdr3_nt: TGTGCCAGCAGTTTATCGTTCCACGAGCAGTACTTC
cdr3_aa: CASSLSFHEQYF

d_call: -
clone_size: once
j_call: TRBJ2-3
v_call: TRBV7-9
cdr3_nt: TGTGCCAGCAGCCTGCGGGACCGGAGGGGAGGTTTTAGCACAGATACGCAGTATTTT
cdr3_aa: CASSLRDRRGGFSTDTQYF

d_call: -
clone_size: -
j_call: TRBJ2-6
v_call: TRBV15
cdr3_nt: TGTGCCACCAGCAGGGGCGGCGAATCGAGCTCTGGGGCCAACGTCCTGACTTTC
cdr3_aa: CATSRGGESSSGANVLTF

d_call: -
clone_size: few
j_call: TRBJ2-3
v_call: TRBV7-9
cdr3_nt: TGTGCCAGCAGCTTAGCGCATACAGATACGCAGTATTTT
cdr3_aa: CASSLAHTDTQYF